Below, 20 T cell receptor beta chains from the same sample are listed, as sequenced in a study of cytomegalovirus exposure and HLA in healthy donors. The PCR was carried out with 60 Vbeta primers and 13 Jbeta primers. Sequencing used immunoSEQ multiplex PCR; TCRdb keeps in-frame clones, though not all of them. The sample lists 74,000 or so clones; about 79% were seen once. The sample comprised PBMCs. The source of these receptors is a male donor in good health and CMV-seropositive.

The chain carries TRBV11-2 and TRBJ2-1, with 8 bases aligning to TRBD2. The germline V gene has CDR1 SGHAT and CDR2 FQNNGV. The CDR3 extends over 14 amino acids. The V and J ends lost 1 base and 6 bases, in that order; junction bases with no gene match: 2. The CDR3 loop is CASSLGGRINEQFF. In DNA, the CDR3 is TGTGCCAGCAGCTTAGGCGGGAGGATCAATGAGCAGTTCTTC.

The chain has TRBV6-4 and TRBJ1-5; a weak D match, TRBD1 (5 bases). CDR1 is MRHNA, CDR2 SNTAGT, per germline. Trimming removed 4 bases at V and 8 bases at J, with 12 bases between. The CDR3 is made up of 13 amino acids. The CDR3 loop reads CASSGGGREPQHF. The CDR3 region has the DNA TGTGCCAGCAGTGGGGGGGGTCGGGAGCCCCAGCATTTT.

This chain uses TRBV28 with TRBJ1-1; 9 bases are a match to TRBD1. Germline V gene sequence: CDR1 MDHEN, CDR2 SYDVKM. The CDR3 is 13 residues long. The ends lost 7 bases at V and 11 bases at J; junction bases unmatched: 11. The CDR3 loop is CASTMDRGRRAFF. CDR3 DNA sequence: TGTGCCAGCACCATGGACAGGGGTCGACGGGCTTTCTTT. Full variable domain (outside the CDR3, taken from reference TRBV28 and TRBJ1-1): DVKVTQSSRYLVKRTGEKVFLECVQDMDHENMFWYRQDPGLGLRLIYFSYDVKMKEKGDIPEGYSVSREKKERFSLILESASTNQTSMYLCASTMDRGRRAFFGQGTRLTVV.

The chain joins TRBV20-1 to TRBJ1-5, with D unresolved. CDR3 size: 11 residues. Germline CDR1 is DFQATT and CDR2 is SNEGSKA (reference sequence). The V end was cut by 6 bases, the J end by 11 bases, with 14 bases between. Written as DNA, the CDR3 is TGCAGTGCAAAGGCCGTCGGGTCCCAGCATTTT. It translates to CSAKAVGSQHF.

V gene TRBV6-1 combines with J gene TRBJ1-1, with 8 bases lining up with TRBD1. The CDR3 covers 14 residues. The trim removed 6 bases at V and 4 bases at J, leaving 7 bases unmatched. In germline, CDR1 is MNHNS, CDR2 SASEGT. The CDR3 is CASRSTGVFTEAFF. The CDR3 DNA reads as TGTGCCAGCAGGTCGACAGGGGTTTTCACTGAAGCTTTCTTT.

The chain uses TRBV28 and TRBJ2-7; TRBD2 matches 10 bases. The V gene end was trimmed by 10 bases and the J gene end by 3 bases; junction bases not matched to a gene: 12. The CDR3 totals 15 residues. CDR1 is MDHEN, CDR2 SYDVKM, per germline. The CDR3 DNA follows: TGTGCCACCACAGACGCAGCGGGAGGGTTCTACGAGCAGTACTTC. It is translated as CATTDAAGGFYEQYF.

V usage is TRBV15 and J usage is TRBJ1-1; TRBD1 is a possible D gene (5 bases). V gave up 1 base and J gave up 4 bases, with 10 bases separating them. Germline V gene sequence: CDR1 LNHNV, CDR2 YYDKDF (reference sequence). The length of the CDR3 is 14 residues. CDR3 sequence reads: CATSRAQGGTEAFF. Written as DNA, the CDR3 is TGTGCCACCAGCAGAGCTCAGGGCGGCACTGAAGCTTTCTTT.

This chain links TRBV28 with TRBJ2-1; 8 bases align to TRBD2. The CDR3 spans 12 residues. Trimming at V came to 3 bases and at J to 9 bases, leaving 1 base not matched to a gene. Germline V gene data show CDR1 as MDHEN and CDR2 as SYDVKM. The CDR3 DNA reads TGTGCCAGCAGTTTGGCGGGGGGTGAGCAGTTCTTC. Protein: CASSLAGGEQFF.

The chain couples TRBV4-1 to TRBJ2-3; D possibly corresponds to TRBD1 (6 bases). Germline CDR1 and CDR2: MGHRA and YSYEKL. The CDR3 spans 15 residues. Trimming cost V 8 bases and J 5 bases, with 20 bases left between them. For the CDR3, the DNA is TGCGCCAGCGGGGGAGTTCCGGGACAAAGAGATACGCAGTATTTT. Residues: CASGGVPGQRDTQYF.

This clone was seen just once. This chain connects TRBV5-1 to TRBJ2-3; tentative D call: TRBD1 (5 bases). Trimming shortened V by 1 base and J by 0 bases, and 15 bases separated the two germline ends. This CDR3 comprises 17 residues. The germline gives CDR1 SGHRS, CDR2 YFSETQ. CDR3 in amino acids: CASSLFDRRFSTDTQYF. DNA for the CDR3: TGCGCCAGCAGCTTGTTCGACAGACGATTTAGCACAGATACGCAGTATTTT.

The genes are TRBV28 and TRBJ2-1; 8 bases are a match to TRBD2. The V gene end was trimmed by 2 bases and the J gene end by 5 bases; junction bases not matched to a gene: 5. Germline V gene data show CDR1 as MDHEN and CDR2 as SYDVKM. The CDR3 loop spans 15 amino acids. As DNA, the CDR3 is TGTGCCAGCAGTTTAGCGGGAGGAACGAACAATGAGCAGTTCTTC. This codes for CASSLAGGTNNEQFF.

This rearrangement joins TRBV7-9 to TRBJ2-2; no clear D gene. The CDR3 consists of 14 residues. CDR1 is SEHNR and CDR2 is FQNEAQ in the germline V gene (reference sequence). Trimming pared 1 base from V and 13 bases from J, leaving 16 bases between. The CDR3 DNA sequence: TGTGCCAGCAGCTTAGGACCTGCCGGTGTAGCGCTGTTTTTT. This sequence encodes CASSLGPAGVALFF. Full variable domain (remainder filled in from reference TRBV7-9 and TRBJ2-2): DTGVSQNPRHKITKRGQNVTFRCDPISEHNRLYWYRQTLGQGPEFLTYFQNEAQLEKSRLLSDRFSAERPKGSFSTLEIQRTEQGDSAMYLCASSLGPAGVALFFGEGSRLTVL.

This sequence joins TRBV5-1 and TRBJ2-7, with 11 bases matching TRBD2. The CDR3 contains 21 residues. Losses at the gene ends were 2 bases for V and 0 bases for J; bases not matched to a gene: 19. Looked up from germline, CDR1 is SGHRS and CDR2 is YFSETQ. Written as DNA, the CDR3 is TGCGCCAGCAGCTTCAGACAGATCGCCGGGACTAGCGGTTCACGCTCCTACGAGCAGTACTTC. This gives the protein CASSFRQIAGTSGSRSYEQYF.

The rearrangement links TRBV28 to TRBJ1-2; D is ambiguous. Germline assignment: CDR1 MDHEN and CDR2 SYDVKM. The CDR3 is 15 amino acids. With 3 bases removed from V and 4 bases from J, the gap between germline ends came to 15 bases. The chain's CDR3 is CASSFSPLVSYGYTF. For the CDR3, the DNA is TGTGCCAGCAGTTTCTCACCCCTGGTGAGCTATGGCTACACCTTC.

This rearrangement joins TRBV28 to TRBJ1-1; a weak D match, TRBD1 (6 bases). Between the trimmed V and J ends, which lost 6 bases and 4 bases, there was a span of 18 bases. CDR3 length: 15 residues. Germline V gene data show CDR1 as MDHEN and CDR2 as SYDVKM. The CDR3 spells CASSFHRVALTEAFF. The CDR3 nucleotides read TGTGCCAGCAGCTTTCACAGGGTTGCACTCACTGAAGCTTTCTTT.

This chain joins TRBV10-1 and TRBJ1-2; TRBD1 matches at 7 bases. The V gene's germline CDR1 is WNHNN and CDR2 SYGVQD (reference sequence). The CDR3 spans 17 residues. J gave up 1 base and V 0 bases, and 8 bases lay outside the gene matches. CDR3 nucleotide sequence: TGCGCCAGCAGTGAGTCGAAGGAAGACAGGGTTAACTATGGCTACACCTTC. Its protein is CASSESKEDRVNYGYTF.

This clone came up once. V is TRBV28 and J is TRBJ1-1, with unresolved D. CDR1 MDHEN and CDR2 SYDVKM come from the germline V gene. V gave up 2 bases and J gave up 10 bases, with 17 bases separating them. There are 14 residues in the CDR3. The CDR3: CASSLVSLPIGAFF. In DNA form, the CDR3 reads TGTGCCAGCAGTTTAGTTAGCCTTCCCATCGGAGCTTTCTTT.

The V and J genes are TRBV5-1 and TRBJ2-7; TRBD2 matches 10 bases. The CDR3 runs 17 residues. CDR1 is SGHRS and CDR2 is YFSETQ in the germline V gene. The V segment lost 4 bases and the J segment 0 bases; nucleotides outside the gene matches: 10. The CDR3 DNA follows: TGCGCCAGCAGCCCCAACCGAGCGGGGGGGCTCTCCTACGAGCAGTACTTC. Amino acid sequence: CASSPNRAGGLSYEQYF.

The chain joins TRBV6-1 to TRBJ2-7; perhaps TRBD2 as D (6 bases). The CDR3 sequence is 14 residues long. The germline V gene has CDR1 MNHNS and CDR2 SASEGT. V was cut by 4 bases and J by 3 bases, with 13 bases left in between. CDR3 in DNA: TGTGCCAGCAGTGGACCGGGGGAGAGCTACGAGCAGTACTTC. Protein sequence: CASSGPGESYEQYF.

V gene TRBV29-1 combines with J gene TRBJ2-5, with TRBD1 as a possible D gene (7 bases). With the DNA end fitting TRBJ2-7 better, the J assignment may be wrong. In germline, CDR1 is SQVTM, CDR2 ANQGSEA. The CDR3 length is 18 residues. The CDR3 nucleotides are TGCAGCGTTGTAGGGGGGATTCTGGGGACAGTCAGCTCCTACGAGCAGTACTTC. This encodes CSVVGGILGTVSSYEQYF.